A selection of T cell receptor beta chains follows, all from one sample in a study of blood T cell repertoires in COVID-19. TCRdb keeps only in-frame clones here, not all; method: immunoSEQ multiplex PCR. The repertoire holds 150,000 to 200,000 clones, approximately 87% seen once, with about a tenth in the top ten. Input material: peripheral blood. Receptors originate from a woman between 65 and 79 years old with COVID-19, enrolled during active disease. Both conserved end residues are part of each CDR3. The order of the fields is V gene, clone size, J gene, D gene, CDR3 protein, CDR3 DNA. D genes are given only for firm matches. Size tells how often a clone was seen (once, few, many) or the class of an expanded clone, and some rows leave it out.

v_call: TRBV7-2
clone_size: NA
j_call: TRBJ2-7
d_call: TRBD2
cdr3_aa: CASSLARLAGRREQYF
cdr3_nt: TGTGCCAGCAGCTTAGCGCGGCTAGCGGGGAGAAGGGAGCAGTACTTC

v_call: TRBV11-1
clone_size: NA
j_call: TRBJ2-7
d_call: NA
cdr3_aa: CASSALAAPYEQYF
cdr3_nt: TGTGCCAGCAGCGCCTTAGCGGCCCCCTACGAGCAGTACTTC

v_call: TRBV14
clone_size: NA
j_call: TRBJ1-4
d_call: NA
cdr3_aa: CASSQDRAGNEKLFF
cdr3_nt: TGTGCCAGCAGCCAAGATCGGGCAGGGAATGAAAAACTGTTTTTT

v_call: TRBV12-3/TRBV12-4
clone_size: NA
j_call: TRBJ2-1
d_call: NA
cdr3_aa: CASRTGTYNEQFF
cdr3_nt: TGTGCCAGCAGAACCGGGACTTACAATGAGCAGTTCTTC

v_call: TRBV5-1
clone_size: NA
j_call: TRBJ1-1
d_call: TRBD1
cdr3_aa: CASSEGQETNTEAFF
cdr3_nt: TGCGCCAGCAGCGAGGGACAGGAAACGAACACTGAAGCTTTCTTT

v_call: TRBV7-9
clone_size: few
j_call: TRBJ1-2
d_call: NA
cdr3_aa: CASSRQAAVINYGYTF
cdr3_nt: TGTGCCAGCAGCCGTCAGGCCGCAGTCATTAACTATGGCTACACCTTC

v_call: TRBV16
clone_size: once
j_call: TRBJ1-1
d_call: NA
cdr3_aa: CASSQSRKGRETEAFF
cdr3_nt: TGTGCCAGCAGCCAATCACGGAAGGGGCGGGAGACTGAAGCTTTCTTT

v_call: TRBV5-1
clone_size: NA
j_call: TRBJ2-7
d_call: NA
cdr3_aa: CASSLEGPPYGEQYF
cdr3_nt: TGCGCCAGCAGCTTGGAGGGGCCCCCTTATGGCGAGCAGTACTTC

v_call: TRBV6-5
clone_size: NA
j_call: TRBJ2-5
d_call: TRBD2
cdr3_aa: CASSYERGGQETQYF
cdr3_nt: TGTGCCAGCAGTTACGAGCGGGGGGGCCAAGAGACCCAGTACTTC

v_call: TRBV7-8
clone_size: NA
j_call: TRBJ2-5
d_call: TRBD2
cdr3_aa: CASSLDVAGVKETQYF
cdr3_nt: TGTGCCAGCAGCTTAGACGTAGCGGGCGTAAAAGAGACCCAGTACTTC

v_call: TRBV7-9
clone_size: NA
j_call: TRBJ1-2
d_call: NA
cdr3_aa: CASSSTDYGYTF
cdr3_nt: TGTGCCAGCAGCTCTACCGACTATGGCTACACCTTC

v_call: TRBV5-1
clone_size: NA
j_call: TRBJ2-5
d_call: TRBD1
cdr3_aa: CASSWDREETQYF
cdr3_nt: TGCGCCAGCAGCTGGGACAGAGAAGAGACCCAGTACTTC

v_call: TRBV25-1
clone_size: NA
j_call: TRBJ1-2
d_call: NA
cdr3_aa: CASTQEGGYGYTF
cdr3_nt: TGTGCCAGCACTCAGGAGGGCGGCTATGGCTACACCTTC

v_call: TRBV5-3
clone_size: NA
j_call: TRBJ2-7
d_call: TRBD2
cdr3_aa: CARSLGLAGPRYSYEQYF
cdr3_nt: TGTGCCAGAAGCTTGGGGCTAGCGGGGCCCCGATATTCCTACGAGCAGTACTTC

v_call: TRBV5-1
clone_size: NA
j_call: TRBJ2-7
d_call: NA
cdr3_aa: CASSPLAGDRNEQYF
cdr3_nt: TGCGCCAGCAGCCCTTTGGCAGGGGATAGGAACGAGCAGTACTTC

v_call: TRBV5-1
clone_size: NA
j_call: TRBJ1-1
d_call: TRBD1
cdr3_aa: CASSLDPRTGPMNTEAFF
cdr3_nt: TGCGCCAGCAGCTTGGACCCCCGGACAGGCCCCATGAACACTGAAGCTTTCTTT

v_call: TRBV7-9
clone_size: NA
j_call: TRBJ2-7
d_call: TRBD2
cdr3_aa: CASSISGTSLF
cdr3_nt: TGTGCCAGCAGCATATCCGGGACTAGTTTATTC

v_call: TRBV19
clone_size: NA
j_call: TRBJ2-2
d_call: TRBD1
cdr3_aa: CASSIVAGGGTGELFF
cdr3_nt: TGTGCCAGTAGTATAGTGGCAGGGGGCGGGACCGGGGAGCTGTTTTTT

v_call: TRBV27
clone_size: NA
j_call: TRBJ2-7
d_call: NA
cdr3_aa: CASSLDPGGLYEQYF
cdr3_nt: TGTGCCAGCAGTTTAGATCCTGGGGGGTTGTACGAGCAGTACTTC

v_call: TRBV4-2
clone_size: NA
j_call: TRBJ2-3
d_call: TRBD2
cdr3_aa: CASSHAKTSGGTDTQYF
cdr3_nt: TGTGCCAGCAGCCATGCAAAGACTAGCGGGGGGACAGATACGCAGTATTTT

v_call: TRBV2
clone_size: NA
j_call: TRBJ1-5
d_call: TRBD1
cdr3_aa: CARGKTGQRRQPQHF
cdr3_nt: TGTGCCAGGGGGAAGACAGGGCAACGTCGTCAGCCCCAGCATTTT

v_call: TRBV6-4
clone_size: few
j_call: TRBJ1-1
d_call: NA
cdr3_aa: CASSGQMNTEAFF
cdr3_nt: TGTGCCAGCAGTGGTCAGATGAACACTGAAGCTTTCTTT

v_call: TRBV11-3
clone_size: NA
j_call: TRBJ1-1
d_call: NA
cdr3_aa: CASSSAAAFF
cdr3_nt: TGTGCCAGCAGCTCCGCTGCGGCTTTCTTT

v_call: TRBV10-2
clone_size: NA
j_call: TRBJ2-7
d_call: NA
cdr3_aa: CASRENRDYEQYF
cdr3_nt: TGCGCCAGCAGAGAGAACAGGGATTACGAGCAGTACTTC

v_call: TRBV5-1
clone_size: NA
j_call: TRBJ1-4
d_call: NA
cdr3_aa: CASSLTVGRNEKLFF
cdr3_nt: TGCGCCAGCAGCTTAACGGTGGGCAGGAATGAAAAACTGTTTTTT

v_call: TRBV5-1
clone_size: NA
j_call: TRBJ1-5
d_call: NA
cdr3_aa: CASSLPGVDQPQHF
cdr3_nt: TGCGCCAGCAGCTTGCCAGGGGTCGATCAGCCCCAGCATTTT

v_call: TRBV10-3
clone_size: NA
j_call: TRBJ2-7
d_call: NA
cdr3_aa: CAISATPGTNPYEQYF
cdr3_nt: TGTGCCATCAGTGCCACCCCCGGGACAAATCCTTACGAGCAGTACTTC

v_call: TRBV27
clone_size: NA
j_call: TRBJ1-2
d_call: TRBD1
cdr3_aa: CASSLGQGAGGGYTF
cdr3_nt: TGTGCCAGCAGTTTAGGCCAGGGGGCAGGGGGTGGCTACACCTTC

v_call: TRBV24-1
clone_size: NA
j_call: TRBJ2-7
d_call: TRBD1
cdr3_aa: CATSGDRGNEQYF
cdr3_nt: TGTGCCACCAGCGGGGACAGGGGGAACGAGCAGTACTTC

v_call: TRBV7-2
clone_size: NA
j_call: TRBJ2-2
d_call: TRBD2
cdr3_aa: CASSVTSGGFGELFF
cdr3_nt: TGTGCCAGCAGCGTTACTAGCGGGGGGTTCGGGGAGCTGTTTTTT

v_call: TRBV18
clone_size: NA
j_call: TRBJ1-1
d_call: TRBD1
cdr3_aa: CASSRDRGQNTEAFF
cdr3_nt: TGTGCCAGCTCACGAGACAGGGGTCAGAACACTGAAGCTTTCTTT

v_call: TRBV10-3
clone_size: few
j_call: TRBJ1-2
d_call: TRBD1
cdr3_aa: CAISFSAGQGGYGYTF
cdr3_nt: TGTGCCATCAGTTTCTCCGCTGGACAGGGGGGTTATGGCTACACCTTC

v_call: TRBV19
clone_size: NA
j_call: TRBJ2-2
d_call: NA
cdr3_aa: CASRRGINTGELFF
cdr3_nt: TGTGCCAGTAGACGGGGGATAAACACCGGGGAGCTGTTTTTT

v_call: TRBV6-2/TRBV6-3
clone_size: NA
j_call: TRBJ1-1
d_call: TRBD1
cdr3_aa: CASSSWTGFEAFF
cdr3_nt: TGTGCCAGCAGTTCCTGGACAGGGTTTGAAGCTTTCTTT

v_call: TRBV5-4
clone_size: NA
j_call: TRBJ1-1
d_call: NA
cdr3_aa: CASSETYREAKEAFF
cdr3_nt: TGTGCCAGCAGCGAAACATACAGGGAAGCCAAGGAAGCTTTCTTT

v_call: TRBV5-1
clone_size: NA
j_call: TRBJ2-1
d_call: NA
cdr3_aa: CATRGVLADPEQFF
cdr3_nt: TGCGCCACCAGGGGGGTACTAGCGGATCCCGAGCAGTTCTTC

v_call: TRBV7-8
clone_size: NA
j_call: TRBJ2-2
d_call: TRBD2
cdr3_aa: CASSPRTSGGAGELFF
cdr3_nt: TGTGCCAGCAGCCCCAGGACTAGCGGGGGGGCCGGGGAGCTGTTTTTT

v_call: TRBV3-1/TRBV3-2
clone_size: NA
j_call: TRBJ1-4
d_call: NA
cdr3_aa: CASSDRDTTGEKLFF
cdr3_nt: TGTGCCAGCAGCGACCGGGACACCACTGGAGAAAAACTGTTTTTT